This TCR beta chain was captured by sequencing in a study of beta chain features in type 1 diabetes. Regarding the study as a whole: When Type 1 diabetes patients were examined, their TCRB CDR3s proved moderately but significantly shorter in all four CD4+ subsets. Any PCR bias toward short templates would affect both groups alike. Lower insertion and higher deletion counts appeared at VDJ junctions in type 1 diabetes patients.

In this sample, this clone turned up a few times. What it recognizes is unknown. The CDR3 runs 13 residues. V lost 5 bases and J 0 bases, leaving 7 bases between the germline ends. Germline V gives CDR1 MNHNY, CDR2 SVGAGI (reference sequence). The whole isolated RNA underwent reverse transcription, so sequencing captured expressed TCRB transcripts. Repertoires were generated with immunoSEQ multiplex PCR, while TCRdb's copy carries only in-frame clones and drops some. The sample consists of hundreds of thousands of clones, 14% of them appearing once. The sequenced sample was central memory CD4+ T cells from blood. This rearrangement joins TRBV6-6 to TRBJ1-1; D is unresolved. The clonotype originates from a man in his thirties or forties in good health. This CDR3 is CASSDNLNTEAFF. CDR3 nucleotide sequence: TGTGCCAGCAGTGATAACTTGAACACTGAAGCTTTCTTT.